This T cell receptor (beta chain) was sequenced for a study of T-cell reconstitution after alpha-beta-depleted transplantation in children. Study observations and caveats: About two months after transplant, alpha-beta T cells reportedly came from several hundred expanded graft clones. Hyperexpanded clones declined; after one year, newly produced T cells mostly supplied diversity.

During its preparation, the TCRbeta library received unique molecular identifiers. A single record per CDR3 protein comes from TCRdb applying MiXCR to the PCR reads. The profile shows about 200,000 distinct CDR3 sequences, 5% to 7.5% of them singletons. This clonotype was counted ten times or more. The target antigen is unknown. Germline values: CDR1 SGDLS, CDR2 YYNGEE. This CDR3 has 15 residues. The V gene lost 0 bases and the J gene lost 6 bases, with 14 bases spanning the gap. The chain combines TRBV9 with TRBJ2-3; D may correspond to TRBD1 or TRBD2 (6 bases each). The TCR sequence derives from a girl under three years old with combined immunodeficiency, due to receive a stem cell transplant. The sample here was PBMCs, taken before TCRalphabeta/CD19-depleted stem cell transplant. This CDR3 is CASSVGGADLDTQYF. The CDR3 region has the DNA TGTGCCAGCAGCGTAGGGGGGGCCGATCTGGATACGCAGTATTTT.